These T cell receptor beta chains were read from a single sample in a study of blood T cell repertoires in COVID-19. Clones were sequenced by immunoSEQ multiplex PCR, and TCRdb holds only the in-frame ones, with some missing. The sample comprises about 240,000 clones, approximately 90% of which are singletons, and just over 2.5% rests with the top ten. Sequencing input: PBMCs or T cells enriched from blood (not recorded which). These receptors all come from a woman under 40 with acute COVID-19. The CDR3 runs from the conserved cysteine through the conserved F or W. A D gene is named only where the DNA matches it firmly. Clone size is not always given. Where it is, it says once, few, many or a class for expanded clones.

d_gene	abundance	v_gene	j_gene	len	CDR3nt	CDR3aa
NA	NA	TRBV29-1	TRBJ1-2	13	TGCAGCGTTGAAGATGCGATTCGAGATGGCTACACCTTC	CSVEDAIRDGYTF
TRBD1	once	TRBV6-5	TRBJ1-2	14	TGTGCCAGCAGGATGACAGGGCAAACCTATGGCTACACCTTC	CASRMTGQTYGYTF
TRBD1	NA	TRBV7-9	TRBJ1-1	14	TGTGCCAGCAGTCATATGACAGGGGGCACTGAAGCTTTCTTT	CASSHMTGGTEAFF
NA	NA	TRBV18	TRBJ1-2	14	TGTGCCAGCTCACCACCGGGAGCTAACTATGGCTACACCTTC	CASSPPGANYGYTF
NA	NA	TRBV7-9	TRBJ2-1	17	TGTGCCAGCAGTTATTGGACCGGGACTAGTCAGGGGGATGAGCAGTTCTTC	CASSYWTGTSQGDEQFF
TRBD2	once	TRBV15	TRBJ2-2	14	TGTGCCACCGGGCGGGACTACGACACCGGGGAGCTGTTTTTT	CATGRDYDTGELFF
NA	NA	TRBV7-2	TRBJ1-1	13	TGTGCCAGCAGCTTAATTCGGGACACTGAAGCTTTCTTT	CASSLIRDTEAFF
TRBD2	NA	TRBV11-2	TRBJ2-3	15	TGTGCCAGCAGCTTTAAGACCGGGGGGATAGATACGCAGTATTTT	CASSFKTGGIDTQYF
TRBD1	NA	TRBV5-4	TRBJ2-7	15	TGTGCCAGCAGCTCGCCGACACAGGGGGAGTACGAGCAGTACTTC	CASSSPTQGEYEQYF
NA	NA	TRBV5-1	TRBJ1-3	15	TGCGCCAGCAGCTTGGCGACAGGCTCTGGAAACACCATATATTTT	CASSLATGSGNTIYF